This T cell receptor beta chain was profiled in a study of Graves' ophthalmopathy and Graves' hyperthyroidism. Whole-study findings and limits: Built on 13 signatures, a model told ophthalmopathy apart from stable hyperthyroidism with roughly 88% sensitivity and approximately 80% specificity. Prediction of ophthalmopathy progression reached around 70% sensitivity and roughly 72% specificity.

V was trimmed by 4 bases and J by 4 bases, leaving 16 bases between them. This CDR3 is built from 15 residues. Germline V gene data show CDR1 as LGHNA and CDR2 as YSLEER. Beta-chain TCR CDR3 regions were amplified from RNA transcripts. The library came from an HTBI-primed first-round RT-PCR and a second-round multiplex PCR. One entry per CDR3 protein, called by TCRdb with MiXCR from the multiplex PCR reads. The sample includes over a million distinct CDR3 sequences, about 35% of them seen just once. For this clonotype: The antigen remains undetermined. A much larger clone lies one base from this, so it may be a read error.

The TCR originated in an adult man with Graves' hyperthyroidism. This chain links TRBV4-3 with TRBJ1-2; D remains ambiguous. Specimen: peripheral blood or thyroid tissue (not recorded which). This CDR3 is CASSPDAGSTYGYTF. The CDR3 nucleotides read TGCGCCAGCAGCCCAGATGCGGGATCGACCTATGGCTACACCTTC.